The 3 T cell receptor beta chains reported below all come from one sample, sequenced in a study of beta chain features in type 1 diabetes (dated by TCRdb to 2016 to 2019). Libraries were constructed by the immunoSEQ multiplex PCR assay. The High Capacity cDNA Reverse Transcription Kit was used to reverse transcribe all of the isolated RNA, meaning that expressed TCRB transcripts were what got sequenced. The table comes from immuneACCESS by way of TCRdb, which keeps in-frame sequences with V and J called. Part of the clones is missing from these tables; in studies checked, under half for an unresolved V gene and the rest for unknown reasons. Within this sample are approximately 470,000 clones, with 30% of them counted one time only. The ten largest clones add up to about 0.065% of the sample. Sample: naive CD4+ T cells from blood. Sample cell subset or site, as interpreted from the label and publication: true naive CD4+ T cells. The receptors stem from a man between 18 and 29 years old in good health.

The rearrangement joins TRBV18 to TRBJ1-1, with a tentative D call TRBD1 (5 bases). The CDR3 loop spans 15 amino acids. The germline V gene has CDR1 KGHSH and CDR2 LQKENI. V dropped 2 bases and J dropped 4 bases, with 14 bases sitting between them. CDR3 coding DNA: TGTGCCAGCTCACCAGAGACTGTTGGGGCCACTGAAGCTTTCTTT. It translates to CASSPETVGATEAFF.

This clone appeared a few times. The V gene is TRBV7-9, the J gene TRBJ2-7, with D possibly being TRBD1 (5 bases). The CDR3 totals 14 residues. Germline V gene lookup returns CDR1 SEHNR and CDR2 FQNEAQ (reference sequence). V lost 10 bases to trimming and J lost 5 bases, with 21 bases between them. CDR3 amino acids: CATSPSGKSNEQYF. The CDR3 DNA follows: TGTGCCACGTCGCCCTCAGGGAAAAGCAACGAGCAGTACTTC.

The V call is TRBV19, the J call TRBJ1-4; unclear D gene. The ends were cut back, 6 bases at V and 8 bases at J, with 13 bases in the middle. From germline, CDR1 is LNHDA and CDR2 SQIVND (reference sequence). The CDR3 runs to 13 residues. The CDR3 nucleotides read TGTGCCAGTAGGCTCTCGGTTGGCGAAAAACTGTTTTTT. Its protein product is CASRLSVGEKLFF. Filled out from reference TRBV19 and TRBJ1-4, the complete variable domain reads DGGITQSPKYLFRKEGQNVTLSCEQNLNHDAMYWYRQDPGQGLRLIYYSQIVNDFQKGDIAEGYSVSREKKESFPLTVTSAQKNPTAFYLCASRLSVGEKLFFGSGTQLSVL.